This is a list of T cell receptor beta chains from one sample in a study of cytomegalovirus exposure and HLA in healthy donors. Sequenced by immunoSEQ multiplex PCR; TCRdb stores in-frame clones only, minus some. This table holds fewer than 200,000 clones, roughly 85% found once. The material sequenced was PBMCs. The receptors here all came from a male donor in good health and CMV-seronegative. Both conserved end residues are part of each CDR3. Each record gives: J gene, D gene, clone size, V gene, CDR3 DNA, CDR3 protein. The D gene is left open where the match is weak. Size values are once, few and many counts, or a class for expanded clones, and some rows have none.

j_gene: TRBJ1-2
d_gene: TRBD1
abundance: -
v_gene: TRBV7-3
CDR3nt: TGTGCCAGCAGTCCGGGGACAGTGAGTGCTTATGGCTACACCTTC
CDR3aa: CASSPGTVSAYGYTF

j_gene: TRBJ2-1
d_gene: -
abundance: few
v_gene: TRBV6-4
CDR3nt: TGTGCCAGCAGTCCAACGGGACATCATATATACAATGAGCAGTTCTTC
CDR3aa: CASSPTGHHIYNEQFF

j_gene: TRBJ2-2
d_gene: TRBD2
abundance: -
v_gene: TRBV19
CDR3nt: TGTGCCAGTAGCGGGACTAAGAACACCGGGGAGCTGTTTTTT
CDR3aa: CASSGTKNTGELFF

j_gene: TRBJ2-7
d_gene: -
abundance: -
v_gene: TRBV15
CDR3nt: TGTGCCACCGGGCAAACAGGAACCTACGAGCAGTACTTC
CDR3aa: CATGQTGTYEQYF

j_gene: TRBJ2-7
d_gene: -
abundance: -
v_gene: TRBV6-5
CDR3nt: TGTGCCAGCAGAAAAGGACAGCTATCTCCCTACGAGCAGTACTTC
CDR3aa: CASRKGQLSPYEQYF

j_gene: TRBJ2-7
d_gene: -
abundance: -
v_gene: TRBV20-1
CDR3nt: TGCAGTGTCAGGGGATACGAGCAGTACTTC
CDR3aa: CSVRGYEQYF

j_gene: TRBJ2-5
d_gene: TRBD2
abundance: -
v_gene: TRBV7-8
CDR3nt: TGTGCCAGCACCCCGGGAGGGGCAGGACAAGAGACCCAGTACTTC
CDR3aa: CASTPGGAGQETQYF

j_gene: TRBJ2-7
d_gene: -
abundance: -
v_gene: TRBV27
CDR3nt: TGTGCCAGCAGTTTCCGGGGGGCGACCTACGAGCAGTACTTC
CDR3aa: CASSFRGATYEQYF

j_gene: TRBJ1-2
d_gene: TRBD1
abundance: once
v_gene: TRBV5-4
CDR3nt: TGTGCCAGCAGCTTGGAGTCAGGGGGCCTGGTTGGCTACACCTTC
CDR3aa: CASSLESGGLVGYTF

j_gene: TRBJ2-3
d_gene: TRBD2
abundance: -
v_gene: TRBV7-2
CDR3nt: TGTGCCAGCAGCTTAGCTAGCGGGAGAACAGATACGCAGTATTTT
CDR3aa: CASSLASGRTDTQYF

j_gene: TRBJ2-2
d_gene: -
abundance: -
v_gene: TRBV5-6
CDR3nt: TGTGCCAGCAGCCCCCAATTAGGAGCTCCGGAGCTGTTTTTT
CDR3aa: CASSPQLGAPELFF

j_gene: TRBJ2-1
d_gene: -
abundance: -
v_gene: TRBV5-6
CDR3nt: TGTGCCAGCAGCTTGAGGGGCGGGGCGCCTGAGCAGTTCTTC
CDR3aa: CASSLRGGAPEQFF

j_gene: TRBJ2-3
d_gene: TRBD2
abundance: -
v_gene: TRBV4-2
CDR3nt: TGTGCCAGCAGCCAAGCGGTTAGCGGGACCGCGCCGGATACGCAGTATTTT
CDR3aa: CASSQAVSGTAPDTQYF

j_gene: TRBJ2-1
d_gene: -
abundance: -
v_gene: TRBV18
CDR3nt: TGTGCCAGCTCACCAAACCGGGACAATTTCTATGAGCAGTTCTTC
CDR3aa: CASSPNRDNFYEQFF

j_gene: TRBJ2-1
d_gene: TRBD2
abundance: -
v_gene: TRBV2
CDR3nt: TGTGCCAGCAGGCAACGGGAGGATGGGGACAATGAGCAGTTCTTC
CDR3aa: CASRQREDGDNEQFF

j_gene: TRBJ1-6
d_gene: -
abundance: -
v_gene: TRBV6-1
CDR3nt: TGTGCCAGCAGTACACCAGGGATAAATTCACCCCTCCACTTT
CDR3aa: CASSTPGINSPLHF

j_gene: TRBJ1-2
d_gene: -
abundance: -
v_gene: TRBV29-1
CDR3nt: TGCAGCGTTGGGCCAGGATATAACTATGGCTACACCTTC
CDR3aa: CSVGPGYNYGYTF

j_gene: TRBJ2-1
d_gene: TRBD1
abundance: -
v_gene: TRBV4-2
CDR3nt: TGTGCCAGCAGCCAAGAAGCCATCGGAGGGACAGGGAGAAATGAGCAGTTCTTC
CDR3aa: CASSQEAIGGTGRNEQFF

j_gene: TRBJ2-2
d_gene: TRBD2
abundance: -
v_gene: TRBV28
CDR3nt: TGTGCCAGCAGTTTCCCACCGGGACTAGCGGGACTCCAGAACACCGGGGAGCTGTTTTTT
CDR3aa: CASSFPPGLAGLQNTGELFF

j_gene: TRBJ2-7
d_gene: TRBD2
abundance: few
v_gene: TRBV27
CDR3nt: TGTGCCAGCAGTTTATCGAGAGCTAGCGGGAGTTCTAGGTTTATTTACGAGCAGTACTTC
CDR3aa: CASSLSRASGSSRFIYEQYF

j_gene: TRBJ1-1
d_gene: -
abundance: -
v_gene: TRBV18
CDR3nt: TGTGCCAGCTCACCGAAAAACGGAGGGAACACTGAAGCTTTCTTT
CDR3aa: CASSPKNGGNTEAFF

j_gene: TRBJ1-2
d_gene: -
abundance: -
v_gene: TRBV21-1
CDR3nt: TGTGCCTATTATTCCGGGGTCAGCCTTTTAGCTAACTATGGCTACACCTTC
CDR3aa: CAYYSGVSLLANYGYTF

j_gene: TRBJ2-6
d_gene: -
abundance: once
v_gene: TRBV28
CDR3nt: TGTGCCAGCAGCCCAGCGGCGACCTCTGGGGCCAACGTCCTGACTTTC
CDR3aa: CASSPAATSGANVLTF

j_gene: TRBJ1-2
d_gene: -
abundance: -
v_gene: TRBV9
CDR3nt: TGTGCCAGCAGCGTGGAAGGGGGGGTTTCAGGCTACACCTTC
CDR3aa: CASSVEGGVSGYTF

j_gene: TRBJ1-1
d_gene: -
abundance: -
v_gene: TRBV9
CDR3nt: TGTGCCAGCAGCTCCTACCTCCTAAACACTGAAGCTTTCTTT
CDR3aa: CASSSYLLNTEAFF